The clone carrying this T cell receptor (beta chain) was counted at least ten times. CDR3 length equals 12 residues. Germline V gene data show CDR1 as LNHDA and CDR2 as SQIVND (reference sequence). Trimming took off 3 bases at V and 4 bases at J, with 4 bases between the two ends. This entry is derived from a study of early T cells in non-severe SARS-CoV-2 infection. Attached unique molecular identifiers marked individual cDNA molecules. TCRdb recomputed calls from the 5' RACE reads with MiXCR, one row per CDR3 protein. The table shows 20,000 to 25,000 distinct CDR3 sequences, with around 4% occurring only once.

This TCR came from an adult who was a healthcare worker with PCR-confirmed SARS-CoV-2 infection or an uninfected control (not recorded which). The chain has TRBV19 and TRBJ1-5; no clear D gene. The sequenced material came from whole blood. The chain's CDR3 is CASSIQNQPQHF. The CDR3 nucleotides are TGTGCCAGTAGTATTCAAAATCAGCCCCAGCATTTT.